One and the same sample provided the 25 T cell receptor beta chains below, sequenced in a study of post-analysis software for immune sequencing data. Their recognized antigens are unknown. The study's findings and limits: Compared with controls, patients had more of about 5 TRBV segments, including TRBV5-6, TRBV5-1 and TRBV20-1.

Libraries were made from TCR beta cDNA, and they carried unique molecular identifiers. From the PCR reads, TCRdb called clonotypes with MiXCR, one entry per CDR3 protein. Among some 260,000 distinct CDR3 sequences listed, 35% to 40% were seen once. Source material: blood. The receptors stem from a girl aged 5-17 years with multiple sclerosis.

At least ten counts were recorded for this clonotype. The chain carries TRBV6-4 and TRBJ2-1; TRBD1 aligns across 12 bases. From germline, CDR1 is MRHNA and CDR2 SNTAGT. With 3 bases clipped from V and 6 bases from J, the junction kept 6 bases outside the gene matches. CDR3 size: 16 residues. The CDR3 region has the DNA TGTGCCAGCAGTGAACAGGGGACAGGGGGCTCCAATGAGCAGTTCTTC. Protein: CASSEQGTGGSNEQFF.

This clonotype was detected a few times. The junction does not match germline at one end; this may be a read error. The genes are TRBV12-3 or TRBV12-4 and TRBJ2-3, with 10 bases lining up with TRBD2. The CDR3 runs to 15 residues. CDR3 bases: TGTGCCAGCAGTCTCCTACTAGCGGGGACAGATGCGCAGTATTTT. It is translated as CASSLLLAGTDAQYF.

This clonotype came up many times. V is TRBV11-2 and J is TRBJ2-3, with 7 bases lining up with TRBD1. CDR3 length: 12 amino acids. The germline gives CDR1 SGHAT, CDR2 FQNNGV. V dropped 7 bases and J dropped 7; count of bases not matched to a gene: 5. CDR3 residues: CASTTRGYTQYF. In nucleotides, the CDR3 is TGTGCCAGCACCACCAGGGGGTATACGCAGTATTTT.

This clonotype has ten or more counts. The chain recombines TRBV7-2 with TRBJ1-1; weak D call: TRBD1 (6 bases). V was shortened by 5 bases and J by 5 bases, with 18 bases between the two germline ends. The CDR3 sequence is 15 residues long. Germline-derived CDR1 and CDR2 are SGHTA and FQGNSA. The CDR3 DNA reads TGTGCCAGCAGCGCCCGGGACACAGGGCGGACTGAAGCTTTCTTT. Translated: CASSARDTGRTEAFF.

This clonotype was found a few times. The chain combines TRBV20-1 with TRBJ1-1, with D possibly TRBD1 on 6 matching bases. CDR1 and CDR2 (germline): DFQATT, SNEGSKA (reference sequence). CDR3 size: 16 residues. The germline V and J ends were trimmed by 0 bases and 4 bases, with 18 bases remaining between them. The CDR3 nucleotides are TGCAGTGCTAGAGATAGGCAGGGGCCAGGAACCACTGAAGCTTTCTTT. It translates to CSARDRQGPGTTEAFF.

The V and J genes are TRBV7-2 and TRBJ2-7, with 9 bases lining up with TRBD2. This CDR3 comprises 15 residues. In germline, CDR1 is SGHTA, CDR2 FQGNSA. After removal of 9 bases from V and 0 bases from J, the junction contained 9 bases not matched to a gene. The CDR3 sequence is CASNPSGGPSYEQYF. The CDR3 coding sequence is TGTGCCAGTAACCCAAGCGGGGGGCCCTCCTACGAGCAGTACTTC.

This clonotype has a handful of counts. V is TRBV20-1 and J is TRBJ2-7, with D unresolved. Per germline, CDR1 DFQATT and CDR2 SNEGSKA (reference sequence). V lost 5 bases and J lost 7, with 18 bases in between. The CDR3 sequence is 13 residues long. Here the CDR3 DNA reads TGCAGTGCTCTCCATCGGACCACCGAGGAGCAGTACTTC. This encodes CSALHRTTEEQYF.

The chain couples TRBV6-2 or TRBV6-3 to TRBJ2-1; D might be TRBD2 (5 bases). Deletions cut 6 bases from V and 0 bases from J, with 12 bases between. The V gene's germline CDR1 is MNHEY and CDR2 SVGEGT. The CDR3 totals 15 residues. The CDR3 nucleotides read TGTGCCAGCAGGGGAGATTTTGGCTCCTACAATGAGCAGTTCTTC. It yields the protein CASRGDFGSYNEQFF.

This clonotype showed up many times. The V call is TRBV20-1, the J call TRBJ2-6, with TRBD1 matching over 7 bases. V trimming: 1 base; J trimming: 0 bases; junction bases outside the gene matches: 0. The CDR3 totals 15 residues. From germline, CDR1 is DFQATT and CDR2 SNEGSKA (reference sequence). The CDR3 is CSARGDSSGANVLTF. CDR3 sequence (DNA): TGCAGTGCTAGAGGGGACAGCTCTGGGGCCAACGTCCTGACTTTC.

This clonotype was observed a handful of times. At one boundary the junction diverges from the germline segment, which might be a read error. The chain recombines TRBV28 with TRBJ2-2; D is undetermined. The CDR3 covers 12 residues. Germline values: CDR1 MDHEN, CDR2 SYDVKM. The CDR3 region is CASRLDTGELFF. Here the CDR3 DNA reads TGTGCCAGCCGTTTAGACACCGGGGAGCTGTTTTTT.

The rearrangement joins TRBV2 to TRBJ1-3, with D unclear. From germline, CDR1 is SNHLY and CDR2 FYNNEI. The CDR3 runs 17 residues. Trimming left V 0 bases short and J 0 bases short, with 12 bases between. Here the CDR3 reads CASSEALLAISGNTIYF. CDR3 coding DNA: TGTGCCAGCAGTGAAGCGCTTCTGGCTATCTCTGGAAACACCATATATTTT.

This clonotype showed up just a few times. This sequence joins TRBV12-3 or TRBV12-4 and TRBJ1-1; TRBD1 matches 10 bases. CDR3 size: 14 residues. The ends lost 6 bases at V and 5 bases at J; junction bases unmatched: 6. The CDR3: CASREGQGRTEAFF. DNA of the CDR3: TGTGCCAGCAGAGAGGGACAGGGGAGAACTGAAGCTTTCTTT.

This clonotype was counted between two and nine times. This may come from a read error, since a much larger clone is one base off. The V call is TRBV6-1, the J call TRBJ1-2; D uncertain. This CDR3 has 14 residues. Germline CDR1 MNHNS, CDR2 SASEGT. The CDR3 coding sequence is TGTGCCAGCAGTGAAGCCTGGGGAGGGAATGGCTGCACCTTC. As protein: CASSEAWGGNGCTF.

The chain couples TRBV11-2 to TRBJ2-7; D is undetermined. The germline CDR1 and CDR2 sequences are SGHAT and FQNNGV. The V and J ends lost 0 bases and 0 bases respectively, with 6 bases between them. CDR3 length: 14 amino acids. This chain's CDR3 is CASSLDPVSYEQYF. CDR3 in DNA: TGTGCCAGCAGCTTAGATCCCGTCTCCTACGAGCAGTACTTC.

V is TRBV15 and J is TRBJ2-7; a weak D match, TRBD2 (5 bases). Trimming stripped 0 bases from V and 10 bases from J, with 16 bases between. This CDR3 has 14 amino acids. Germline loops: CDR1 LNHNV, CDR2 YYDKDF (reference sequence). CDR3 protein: CATSRELVGETQYF. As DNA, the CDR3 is TGTGCCACCAGCAGAGAACTAGTGGGAGAGACTCAGTACTTC.

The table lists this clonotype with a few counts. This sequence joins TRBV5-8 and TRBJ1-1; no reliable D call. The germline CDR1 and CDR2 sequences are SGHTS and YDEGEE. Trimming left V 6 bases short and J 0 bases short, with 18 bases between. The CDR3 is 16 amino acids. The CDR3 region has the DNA TGTGCCAGCATCACCGGGAGAACCTTAATGAACACTGAAGCTTTCTTT. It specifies CASITGRTLMNTEAFF. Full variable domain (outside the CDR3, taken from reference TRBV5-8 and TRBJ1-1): EAGVTQSPTHLIKTRGQQATLRCSPISGHTSVYWYQQALGLGLQFLLWYDEGEERNRGNFPPRFSGRQFPNYSSELNVNALELEDSALYLCASITGRTLMNTEAFFGQGTRLTVV.

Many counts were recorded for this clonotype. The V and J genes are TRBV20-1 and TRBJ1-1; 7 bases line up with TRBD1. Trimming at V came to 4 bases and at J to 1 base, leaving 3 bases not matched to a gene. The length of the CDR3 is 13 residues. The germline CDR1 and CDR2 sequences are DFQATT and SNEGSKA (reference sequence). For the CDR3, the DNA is TGCAGTGCTAACGGACAGGCGAACACTGAAGCTTTCTTT. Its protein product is CSANGQANTEAFF.

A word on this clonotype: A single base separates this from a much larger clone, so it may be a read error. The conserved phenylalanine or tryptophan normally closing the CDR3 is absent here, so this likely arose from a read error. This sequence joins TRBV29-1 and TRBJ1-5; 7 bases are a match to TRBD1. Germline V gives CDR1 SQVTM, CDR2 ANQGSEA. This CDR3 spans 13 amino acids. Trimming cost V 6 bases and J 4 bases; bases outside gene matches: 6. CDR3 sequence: CSVSATGNQPQHC. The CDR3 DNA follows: TGCAGCGTGAGCGCGACAGGGAATCAGCCCCAGCATTGT.

Here the CDR3 reads CSARVDAGYNEQFF. The CDR3 nucleotides read TGCAGTGCTAGAGTCGATGCGGGGTACAATGAGCAGTTCTTC. The chain is built from TRBV20-1 and TRBJ2-1; D may be TRBD2 (6 bases). CDR3 size: 14 residues. Looked up from germline, CDR1 is DFQATT and CDR2 is SNEGSKA (reference sequence). Trimming stripped 1 base from V and 4 bases from J, with 11 bases between.

The CDR3 loop is CASSYSSGRVQTQYF. DNA of the CDR3: TGTGCCAGCAGTTACTCGAGCGGGAGAGTGCAGACCCAGTACTTC. The gene calls are TRBV6-6 and TRBJ2-5; 8 bases align to TRBD2. V shed 0 bases, J shed 6 bases, and the junction held 6 bases outside the gene matches. This CDR3 comprises 15 residues. Germline-derived CDR1 and CDR2 are MNHNY and SVGAGI (reference sequence).

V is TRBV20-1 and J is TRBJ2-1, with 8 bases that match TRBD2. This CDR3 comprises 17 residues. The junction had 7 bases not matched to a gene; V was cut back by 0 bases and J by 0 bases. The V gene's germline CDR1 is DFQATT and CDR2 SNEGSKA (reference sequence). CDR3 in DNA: TGCAGTGCTAGAGATCCCCGGGGGGGGAGCTCCTACAATGAGCAGTTCTTC. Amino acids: CSARDPRGGSSYNEQFF.

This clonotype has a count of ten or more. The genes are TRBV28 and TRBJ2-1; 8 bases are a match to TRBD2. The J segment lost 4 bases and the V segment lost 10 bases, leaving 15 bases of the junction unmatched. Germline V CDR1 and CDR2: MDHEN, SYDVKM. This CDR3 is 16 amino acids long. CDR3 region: CATQPGKAGGYNEQFF. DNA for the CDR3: TGTGCCACCCAACCGGGGAAGGCGGGGGGATACAATGAGCAGTTCTTC.

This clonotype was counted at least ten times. DNA of the CDR3: TGTGCCAGCAGCCAACCGGACTTACCAAGTTACAATGAGCAGTTCTTC. This sequence encodes CASSQPDLPSYNEQFF. The chain is built from TRBV14 and TRBJ2-1; D is possibly TRBD2 (5 bases). Germline lookup yields CDR1 SGHDN and CDR2 FVKESK. V lost 2 bases and J 4 bases, leaving 15 bases between the germline ends. This CDR3 is 16 amino acids long. Looking up the rest from reference TRBV14 and TRBJ2-1 gives the full variable domain: EAGVTQFPSHSVIEKGQTVTLRCDPISGHDNLYWYRRVMGKEIKFLLHFVKESKQDESGMPNNRFLAERTGGTYSTLKVQPAELEDSGVYFCASSQPDLPSYNEQFFGPGTRLTVL.

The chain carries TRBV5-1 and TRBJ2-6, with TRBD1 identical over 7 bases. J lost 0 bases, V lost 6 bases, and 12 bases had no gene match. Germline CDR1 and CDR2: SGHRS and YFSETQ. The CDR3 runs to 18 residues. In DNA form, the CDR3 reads TGCGCCAGCACCCCACCGGGACAGACAATCTCTGGGGCCAACGTCCTGACTTTC. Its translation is CASTPPGQTISGANVLTF. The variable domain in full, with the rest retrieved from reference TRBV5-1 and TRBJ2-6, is KAGVTQTPRYLIKTRGQQVTLSCSPISGHRSVSWYQQTPGQGLQFLFEYFSETQRNKGNFPGRFSGRQFSNSRSEMNVSTLELGDSALYLCASTPPGQTISGANVLTFGAGSRLTVL.

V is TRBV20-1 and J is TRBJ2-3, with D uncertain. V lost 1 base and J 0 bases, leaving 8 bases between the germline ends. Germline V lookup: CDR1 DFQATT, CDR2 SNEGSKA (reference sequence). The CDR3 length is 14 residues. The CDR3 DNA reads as TGCAGTGCTAGAGCACTATTTAGCACAGATACGCAGTATTTT. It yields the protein CSARALFSTDTQYF.